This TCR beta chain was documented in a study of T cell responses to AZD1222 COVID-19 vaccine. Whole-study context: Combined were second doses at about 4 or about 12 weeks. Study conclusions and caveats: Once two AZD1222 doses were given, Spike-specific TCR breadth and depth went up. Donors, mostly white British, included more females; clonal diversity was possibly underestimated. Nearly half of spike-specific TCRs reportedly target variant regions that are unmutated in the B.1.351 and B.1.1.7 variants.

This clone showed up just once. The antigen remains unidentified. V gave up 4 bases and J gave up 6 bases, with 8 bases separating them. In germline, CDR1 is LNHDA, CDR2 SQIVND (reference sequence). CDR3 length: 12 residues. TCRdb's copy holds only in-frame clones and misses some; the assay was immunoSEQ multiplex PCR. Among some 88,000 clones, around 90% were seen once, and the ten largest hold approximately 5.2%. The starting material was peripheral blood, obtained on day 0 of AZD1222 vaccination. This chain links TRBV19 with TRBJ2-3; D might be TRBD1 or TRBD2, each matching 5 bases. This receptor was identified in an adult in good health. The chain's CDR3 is CASSTRDDTQYF. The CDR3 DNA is TGTGCCAGTAGTACTCGGGACGATACGCAGTATTTT.